What follows are 11 T cell receptor beta chains derived from one specimen sequenced in a study of immune cell composition in non-small cell lung cancer. The data were produced by immunoSEQ multiplex PCR, yet TCRdb's version contains in-frame clones alone and is incomplete. The sample holds several thousand clones, around three quarters seen once. Material for sequencing was lung tumor tissue. All receptors come from a human donor with non-small cell lung cancer.

The V gene is TRBV4-3, the J gene TRBJ2-3; maybe TRBD1 (6 bases). This CDR3 has 17 amino acids. Germline CDR1 reads LGHNA; CDR2 reads YSLEER. Trimming shortened V by 0 bases and J by 0 bases, and 13 bases separated the two germline ends. The CDR3 sequence: CASSQEVRQGSTDTQYF. For the CDR3, the DNA is TGCGCCAGCAGCCAAGAGGTTCGGCAGGGGAGCACAGATACGCAGTATTTT.

The rearrangement uses TRBV5-6 and TRBJ1-1; 12 bases line up with TRBD1. Trimming took 1 base from V and 6 from J; bases not matched to a gene: 1. The CDR3 loop spans 14 amino acids. Germline V gene lookup returns CDR1 SGHDT and CDR2 YYEEEE. CDR3 region: CASSLRDRGPEAFF. The CDR3 DNA is TGTGCCAGCAGCTTGAGGGACAGGGGGCCTGAAGCTTTCTTT.

The rearrangement links TRBV5-5 to TRBJ1-4; 8 nucleotides align to TRBD1. With V trimmed by 4 bases and J by 4 bases, 6 bases remained unmatched. Germline V lookup: CDR1 SGHKS, CDR2 YYEKEE (reference sequence). This CDR3 region has 15 residues. In DNA form, the CDR3 reads TGTGCCAGCAGCGCCAGGGGGCAGGGTAATGAAAAACTGTTTTTT. Protein sequence: CASSARGQGNEKLFF. The full variable domain, in which reference TRBV5-5 and TRBJ1-4 provide the parts outside the CDR3, is DAGVTQSPTHLIKTRGQQVTLRCSPISGHKSVSWYQQVLGQGPQFIFQYYEKEERGRGNFPDRFSARQFPNYSSELNVNALLLGDSALYLCASSARGQGNEKLFFGSGTQLSVL.

The chain uses TRBV5-1 and TRBJ2-5; maybe TRBD2 (6 bases). Germline CDR1 is SGHRS and CDR2 is YFSETQ. Between the trimmed V and J ends, which lost 0 bases and 5 bases, there was a span of 14 bases. The CDR3 sequence is 15 residues long. CDR3 residues: CASSLAEGLGETQYF. CDR3 sequence (DNA): TGCGCCAGCAGCTTGGCGGAGGGCCTCGGGGAGACCCAGTACTTC.

The chain combines TRBV4-1 with TRBJ2-5, with D tentatively TRBD1 (5 bases). The CDR3 is 15 residues long. V was shortened by 6 bases and J by 5 bases, with 19 bases between the two germline ends. In germline, CDR1 is MGHRA, CDR2 YSYEKL. The CDR3 here is CASSLTNFGAETQYF. The CDR3, as DNA: TGCGCCAGCAGTCTAACAAACTTTGGGGCGGAGACCCAGTACTTC.

This rearrangement joins TRBV18 to TRBJ2-4; unclear D gene. The CDR3 sequence is 14 residues long. Germline assignment: CDR1 KGHSH and CDR2 LQKENI. V was clipped by 0 bases and J by 7 bases, with 10 bases between them. Here the CDR3 DNA reads TGTGCCAGCTCACCACCGTGGCCGAACAACATTCAGTACTTC. It translates to CASSPPWPNNIQYF. Full variable domain (outside the CDR3, taken from reference TRBV18 and TRBJ2-4): NAGVMQNPRHLVRRRGQEARLRCSPMKGHSHVYWYRQLPEEGLKFMVYLQKENIIDESGMPKERFSAEFPKEGPSILRIQQVVRGDSAAYFCASSPPWPNNIQYFGAGTRLSVL.

The V call is TRBV4-3, the J call TRBJ2-3; D is ambiguous. The germline CDR1 and CDR2 sequences are LGHNA and YSLEER. Deletions cut 0 bases from V and 5 bases from J, with 9 bases between. The CDR3 spans 14 residues. The DNA of the CDR3 is TGCGCCAGCAGCCAAGAGGGCGCCGGAGATACGCAGTATTTT. Translating it yields CASSQEGAGDTQYF.

The V call is TRBV18, the J call TRBJ1-1; 12 nucleotides match TRBD1. V was pared by 3 bases and J by 1 base, with 6 bases of the junction left unmatched. Germline-derived CDR1 and CDR2 are KGHSH and LQKENI. This CDR3 has 17 residues. Here the CDR3 DNA reads TGTGCCAGCTCACCCGGGACAGGGGGCCAGAGGAACACTGAAGCTTTCTTT. Residues: CASSPGTGGQRNTEAFF.

The chain joins TRBV9 to TRBJ2-7, with TRBD2 matching 8 bases. V lost 0 bases to trimming and J lost 2 bases; unmatched junction nucleotides: 4. CDR3 length: 15 amino acids. Germline V gene sequence: CDR1 SGDLS, CDR2 YYNGEE. CDR3 amino acids: CASSVGTSRAYEQYF. For the CDR3, the DNA is TGTGCCAGCAGCGTAGGGACTAGCCGAGCCTACGAGCAGTACTTC.

This sequence joins TRBV11-3 and TRBJ2-7; TRBD2 agrees at 9 bases. The trim removed 3 bases at V and 2 bases at J, leaving 5 bases unmatched. This CDR3 is 15 amino acids long. Germline assignment: CDR1 SGHNT and CDR2 YENEEA. CDR3 in amino acids: CASSFQRGATYEQYF. The CDR3 region has the DNA TGTGCCAGCAGCTTTCAGCGGGGGGCCACCTACGAGCAGTACTTC.

V and J are TRBV7-9 and TRBJ2-4; 9 bases match TRBD1. V gave up 5 bases and J gave up 4 bases; unmatched junction bases: 9. Germline V gene data show CDR1 as SEHNR and CDR2 as FQNEAQ (reference sequence). This CDR3 comprises 16 residues. Here the CDR3 DNA reads TGTGCCAGCAGCCTCACAGGGGGCTTCGAGAAAAACATTCAGTACTTC. It encodes CASSLTGGFEKNIQYF.